The source of this T cell receptor (beta chain) is a study of cytomegalovirus exposure and HLA in healthy donors. PCR involved 60 Vbeta and 13 Jbeta primers. Some clones are missing from TCRdb's copy, which holds only in-frame ones; the method was immunoSEQ multiplex PCR. The sample holds about 95,000 clones, 76% seen once. The CDR3 is made up of 14 amino acids. Germline CDR1 and CDR2: MNHEY and SMNVEV (reference sequence). Trimming removed 8 bases from V and 2 bases from J, with 13 bases in between. The material sequenced was PBMCs. The chain recombines TRBV27 with TRBJ2-1; the D gene is possibly TRBD1 (5 bases). The origin of this receptor is a man aged 25-45 years in good health and CMV-seropositive. Here the CDR3 reads CASALGATYNEQFF. The CDR3 bases are TGTGCCAGCGCCCTAGGGGCGACCTACAATGAGCAGTTCTTC.